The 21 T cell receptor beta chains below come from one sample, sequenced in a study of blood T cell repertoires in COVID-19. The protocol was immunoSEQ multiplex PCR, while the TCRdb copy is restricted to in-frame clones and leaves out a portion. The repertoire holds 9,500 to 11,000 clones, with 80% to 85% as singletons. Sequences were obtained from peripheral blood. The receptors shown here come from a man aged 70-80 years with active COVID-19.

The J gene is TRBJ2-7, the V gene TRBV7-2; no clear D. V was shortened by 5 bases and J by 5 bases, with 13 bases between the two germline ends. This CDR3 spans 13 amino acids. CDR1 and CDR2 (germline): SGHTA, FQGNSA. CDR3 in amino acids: CASSPWASDEQYF. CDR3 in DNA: TGTGCCAGCAGCCCTTGGGCGTCTGACGAGCAGTACTTC.

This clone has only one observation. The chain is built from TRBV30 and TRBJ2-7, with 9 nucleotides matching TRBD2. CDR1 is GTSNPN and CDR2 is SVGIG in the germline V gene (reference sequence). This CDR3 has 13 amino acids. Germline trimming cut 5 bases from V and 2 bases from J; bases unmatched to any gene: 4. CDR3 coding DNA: TGTGCCTGGGAAAGCGGGGGGACCTACGAGCAGTACTTC. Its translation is CAWESGGTYEQYF.

CDR3 sequence reads: CASSLDLSSGQETQYF. In nucleotides, the CDR3 is TGTGCCAGCAGCTTGGATTTGTCTAGCGGACAAGAGACCCAGTACTTC. This rearrangement joins TRBV5-5 to TRBJ2-5, with TRBD2 identical over 7 bases. After removal of 0 bases from V and 2 bases from J, the junction contained 7 bases not matched to a gene. Per the germline V gene, CDR1 is SGHKS and CDR2 is YYEKEE (reference sequence). This CDR3 spans 16 amino acids.

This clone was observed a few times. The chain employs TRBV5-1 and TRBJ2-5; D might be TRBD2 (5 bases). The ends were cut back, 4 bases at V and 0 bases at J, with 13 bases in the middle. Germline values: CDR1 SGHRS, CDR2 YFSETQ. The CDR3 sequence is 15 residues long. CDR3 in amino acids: CASSRRAEHQETQYF. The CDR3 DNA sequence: TGCGCCAGCAGCCGACGAGCGGAACACCAAGAGACCCAGTACTTC.

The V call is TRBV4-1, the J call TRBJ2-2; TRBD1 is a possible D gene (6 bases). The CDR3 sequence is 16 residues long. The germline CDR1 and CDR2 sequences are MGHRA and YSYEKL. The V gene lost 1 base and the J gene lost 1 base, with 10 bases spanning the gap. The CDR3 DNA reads TGCGCCAGCAGCCAAGGTTCAGGGGTGAACACCGGGGAGCTGTTTTTT. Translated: CASSQGSGVNTGELFF.

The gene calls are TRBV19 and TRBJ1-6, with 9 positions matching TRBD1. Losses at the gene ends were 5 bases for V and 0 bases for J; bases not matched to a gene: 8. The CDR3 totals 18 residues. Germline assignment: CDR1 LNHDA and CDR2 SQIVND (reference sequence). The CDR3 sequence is CASSGDRGSSSYNSPLHF. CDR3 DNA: TGTGCCAGTAGTGGCGACAGGGGGTCCAGCTCCTATAATTCACCCCTCCACTTT.

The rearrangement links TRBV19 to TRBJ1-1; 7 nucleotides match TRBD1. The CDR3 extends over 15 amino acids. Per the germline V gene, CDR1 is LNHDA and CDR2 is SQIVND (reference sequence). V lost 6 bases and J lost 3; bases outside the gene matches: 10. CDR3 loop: CASSRQGRGDTEAFF. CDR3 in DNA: TGTGCCAGTAGCCGACAGGGCAGGGGTGACACTGAAGCTTTCTTT.

The DNA for the CDR3 is TGTGCCAGCAGTCGCCCGGGACTAGCTGGCAATGAGCAGTTCTTC. Protein sequence: CASSRPGLAGNEQFF. This rearrangement joins TRBV6-2 or TRBV6-3 to TRBJ2-1; 9 bases line up with TRBD2. CDR1 is MNHEY and CDR2 is SVGEGT in the germline V gene. The CDR3 spans 15 residues. Trimming cost V 5 bases and J 6 bases; bases outside gene matches: 8.

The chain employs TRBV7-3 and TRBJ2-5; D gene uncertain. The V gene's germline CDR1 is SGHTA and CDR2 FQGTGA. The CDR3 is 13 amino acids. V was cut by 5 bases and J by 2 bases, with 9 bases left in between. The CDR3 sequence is CASSVLDQETQYF. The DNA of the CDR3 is TGTGCCAGCAGCGTTTTAGATCAAGAGACCCAGTACTTC.

The CDR3 bases are TGTGCCAGCAGTAGACAGGATAATTCACCCCTCCACTTT. Its translation is CASSRQDNSPLHF. V usage is TRBV6-6 and J usage is TRBJ1-6; a weak D match, TRBD1 (6 bases). Germline lookup yields CDR1 MNHNY and CDR2 SVGAGI (reference sequence). Trimming took 5 bases from V and 5 from J, leaving 7 bases between them. The CDR3 consists of 13 residues.

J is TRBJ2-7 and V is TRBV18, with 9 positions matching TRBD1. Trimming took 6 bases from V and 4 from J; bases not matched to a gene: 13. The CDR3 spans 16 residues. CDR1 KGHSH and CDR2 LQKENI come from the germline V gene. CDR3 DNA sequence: TGTGCCAGCTCCCCTTCCTCCGGGACAGGGATTTACGAGCAGTACTTC. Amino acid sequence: CASSPSSGTGIYEQYF.

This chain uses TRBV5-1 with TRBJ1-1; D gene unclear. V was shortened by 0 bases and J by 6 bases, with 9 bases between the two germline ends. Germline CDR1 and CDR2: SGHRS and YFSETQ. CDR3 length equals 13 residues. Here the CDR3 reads CASSLAAGSEAFF. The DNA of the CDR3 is TGCGCCAGCAGCTTGGCCGCGGGGTCTGAAGCTTTCTTT.

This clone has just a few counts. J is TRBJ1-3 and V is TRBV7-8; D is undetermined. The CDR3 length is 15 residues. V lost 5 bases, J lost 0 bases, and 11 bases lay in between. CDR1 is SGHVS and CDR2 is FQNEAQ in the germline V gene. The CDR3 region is CASSPLQHSGNTIYF. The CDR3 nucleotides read TGTGCCAGCAGCCCCCTACAGCACTCTGGAAACACCATATATTTT.

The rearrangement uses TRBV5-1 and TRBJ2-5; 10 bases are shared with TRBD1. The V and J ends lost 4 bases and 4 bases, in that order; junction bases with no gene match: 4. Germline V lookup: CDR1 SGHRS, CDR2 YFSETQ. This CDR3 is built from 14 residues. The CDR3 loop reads CASSPGQGLETQYF. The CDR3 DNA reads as TGCGCCAGCAGCCCGGGACAGGGGTTAGAGACCCAGTACTTC.

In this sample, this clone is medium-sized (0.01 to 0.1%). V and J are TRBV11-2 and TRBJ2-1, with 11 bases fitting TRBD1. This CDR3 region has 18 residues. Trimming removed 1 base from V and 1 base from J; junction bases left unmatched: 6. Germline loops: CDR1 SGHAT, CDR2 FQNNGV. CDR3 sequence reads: CASSLVFGTGGSYNEQFF. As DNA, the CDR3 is TGTGCCAGCAGCTTAGTTTTTGGGACAGGGGGTTCCTACAATGAGCAGTTCTTC.

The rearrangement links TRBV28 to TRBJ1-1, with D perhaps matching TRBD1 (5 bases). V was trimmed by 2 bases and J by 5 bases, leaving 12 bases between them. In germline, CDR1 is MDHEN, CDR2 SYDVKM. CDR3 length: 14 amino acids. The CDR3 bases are TGTGCCAGCAGTTTACCTGGGGCGCGGACTGAAGCTTTCTTT. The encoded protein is CASSLPGARTEAFF.

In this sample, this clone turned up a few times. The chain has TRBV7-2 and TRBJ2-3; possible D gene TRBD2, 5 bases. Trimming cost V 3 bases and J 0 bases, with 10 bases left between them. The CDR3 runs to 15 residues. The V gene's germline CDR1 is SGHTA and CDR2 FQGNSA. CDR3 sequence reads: CASSFSGESTDTQYF. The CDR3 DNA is TGTGCCAGCAGCTTTTCCGGGGAGAGCACAGATACGCAGTATTTT. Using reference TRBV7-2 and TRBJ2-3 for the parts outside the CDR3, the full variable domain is GAGVSQSPSNKVTEKGKDVELRCDPISGHTALYWYRQSLGQGLEFLIYFQGNSAPDKSGLPSDRFSAERTGGSVSTLTIQRTQQEDSAVYLCASSFSGESTDTQYFGPGTRLTVL.

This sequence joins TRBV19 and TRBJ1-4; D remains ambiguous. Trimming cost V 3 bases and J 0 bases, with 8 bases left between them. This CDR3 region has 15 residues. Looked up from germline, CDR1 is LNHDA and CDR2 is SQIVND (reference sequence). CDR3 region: CASSIGETTNEKLFF. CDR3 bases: TGTGCCAGTAGTATTGGTGAGACAACTAATGAAAAACTGTTTTTT.

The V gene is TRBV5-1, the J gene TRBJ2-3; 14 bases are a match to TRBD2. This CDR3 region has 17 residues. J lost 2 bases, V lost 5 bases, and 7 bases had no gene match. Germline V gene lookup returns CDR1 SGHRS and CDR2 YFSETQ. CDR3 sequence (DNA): TGCGCCAGCAGTCCAAGACTAGCGGGGGGGATCACAGATACGCAGTATTTT. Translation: CASSPRLAGGITDTQYF.

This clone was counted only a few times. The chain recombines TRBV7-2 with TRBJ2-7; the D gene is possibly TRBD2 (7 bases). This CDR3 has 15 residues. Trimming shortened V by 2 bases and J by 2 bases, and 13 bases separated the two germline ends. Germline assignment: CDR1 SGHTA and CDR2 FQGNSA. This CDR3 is CASSLSGGVPYEQYF. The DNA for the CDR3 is TGTGCCAGCAGCTTATCGGGGGGCGTGCCCTACGAGCAGTACTTC.

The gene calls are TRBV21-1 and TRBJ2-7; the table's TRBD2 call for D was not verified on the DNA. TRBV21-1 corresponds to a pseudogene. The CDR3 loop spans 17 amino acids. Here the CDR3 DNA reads TGTGCCAGCAGCAAAGGTGGGCAGCGGGGCGGGACCCACGAGCAGTACTTC. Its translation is CASSKGGQRGGTHEQYF.